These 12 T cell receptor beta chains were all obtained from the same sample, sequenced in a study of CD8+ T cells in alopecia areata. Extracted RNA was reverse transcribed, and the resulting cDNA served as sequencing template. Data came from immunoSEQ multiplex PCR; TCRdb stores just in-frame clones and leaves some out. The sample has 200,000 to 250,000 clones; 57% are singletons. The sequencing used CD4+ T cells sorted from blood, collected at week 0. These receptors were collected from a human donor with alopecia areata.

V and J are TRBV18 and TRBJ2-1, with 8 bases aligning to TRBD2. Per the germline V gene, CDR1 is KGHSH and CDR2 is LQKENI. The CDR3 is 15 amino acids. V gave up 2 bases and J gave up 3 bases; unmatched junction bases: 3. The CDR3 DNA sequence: TGTGCCAGCTCACCAGGCCTAGCGGGCTACAATGAGCAGTTCTTC. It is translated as CASSPGLAGYNEQFF.

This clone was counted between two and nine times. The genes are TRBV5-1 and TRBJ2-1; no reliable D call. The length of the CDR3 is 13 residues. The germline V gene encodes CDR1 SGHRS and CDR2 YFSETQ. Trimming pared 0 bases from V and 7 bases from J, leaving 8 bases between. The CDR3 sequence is CASSLDTTNEQFF. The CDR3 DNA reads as TGCGCCAGCAGCTTGGATACGACAAATGAGCAGTTCTTC.

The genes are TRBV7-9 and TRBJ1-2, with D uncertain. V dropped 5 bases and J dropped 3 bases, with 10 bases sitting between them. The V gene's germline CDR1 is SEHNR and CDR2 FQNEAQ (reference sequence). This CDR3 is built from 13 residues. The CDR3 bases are TGTGCCAGCAGCACAGCAAACGACTATGGCTACACCTTC. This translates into CASSTANDYGYTF.

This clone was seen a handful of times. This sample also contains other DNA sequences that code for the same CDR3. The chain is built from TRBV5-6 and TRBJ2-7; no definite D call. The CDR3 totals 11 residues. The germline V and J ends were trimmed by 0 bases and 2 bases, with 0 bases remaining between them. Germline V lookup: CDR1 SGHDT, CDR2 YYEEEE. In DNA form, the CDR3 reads TGTGCCAGCAGCTTGGCCTACGAGCAGTACTTC. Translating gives CASSLAYEQYF.

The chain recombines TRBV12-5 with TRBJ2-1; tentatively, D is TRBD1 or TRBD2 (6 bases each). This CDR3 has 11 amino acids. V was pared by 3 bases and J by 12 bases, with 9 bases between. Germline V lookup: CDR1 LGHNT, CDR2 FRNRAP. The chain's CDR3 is CASGFGGRQFF. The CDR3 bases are TGTGCTAGTGGTTTTGGGGGGCGGCAGTTCTTC.

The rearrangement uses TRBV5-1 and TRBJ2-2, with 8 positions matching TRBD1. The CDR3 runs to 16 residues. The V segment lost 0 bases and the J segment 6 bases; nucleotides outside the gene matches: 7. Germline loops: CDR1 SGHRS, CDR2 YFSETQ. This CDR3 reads CASSLDGQGPPGELFF. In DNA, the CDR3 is TGCGCCAGCAGCTTGGATGGACAGGGACCCCCCGGGGAGCTGTTTTTT.

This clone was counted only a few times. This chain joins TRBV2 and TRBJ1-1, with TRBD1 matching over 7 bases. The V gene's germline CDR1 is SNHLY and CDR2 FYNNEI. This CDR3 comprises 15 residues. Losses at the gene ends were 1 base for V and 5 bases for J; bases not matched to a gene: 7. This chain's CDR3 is CASSEEGARRTEAFF. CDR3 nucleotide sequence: TGTGCCAGCAGTGAAGAGGGGGCTCGTAGGACTGAAGCTTTCTTT.

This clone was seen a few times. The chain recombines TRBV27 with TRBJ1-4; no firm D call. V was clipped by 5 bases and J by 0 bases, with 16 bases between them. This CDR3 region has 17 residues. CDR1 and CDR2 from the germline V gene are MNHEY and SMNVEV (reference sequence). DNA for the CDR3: TGTGCCAGCAGTCCCCGGATTAGGTCCGCAACTAATGAAAAACTGTTTTTT. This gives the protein CASSPRIRSATNEKLFF.

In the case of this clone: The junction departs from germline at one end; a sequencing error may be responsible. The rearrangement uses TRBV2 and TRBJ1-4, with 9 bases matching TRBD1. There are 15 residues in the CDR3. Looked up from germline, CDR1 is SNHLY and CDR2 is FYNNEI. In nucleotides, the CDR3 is TGTGCCAACAGTCCTTTCGGGACAGGGAGTGAAAAACTGTTTTTT. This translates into CANSPFGTGSEKLFF.

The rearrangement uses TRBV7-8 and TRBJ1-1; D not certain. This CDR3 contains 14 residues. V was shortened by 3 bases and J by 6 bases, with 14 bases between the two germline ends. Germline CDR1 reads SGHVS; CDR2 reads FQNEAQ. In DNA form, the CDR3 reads TGTGCCAGCAGCTTTCCGGCCAAAGTTGCTGAAGCTTTCTTT. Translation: CASSFPAKVAEAFF.

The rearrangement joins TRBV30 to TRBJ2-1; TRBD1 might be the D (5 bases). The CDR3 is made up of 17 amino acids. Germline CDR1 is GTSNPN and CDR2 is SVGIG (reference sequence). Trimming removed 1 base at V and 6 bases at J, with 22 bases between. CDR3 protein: CAWSEASKTVSSNEQFF. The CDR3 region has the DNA TGTGCCTGGAGTGAAGCCTCGAAGACAGTGAGTAGCAATGAGCAGTTCTTC. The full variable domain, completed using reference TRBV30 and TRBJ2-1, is SQTIHQWPATLVQPVGSPLSLECTVEGTSNPNLYWYRQAAGRGLQLLFYSVGIGQISSEVPQNLSASRPQDRQFILSSKKLLLSDSGFYLCAWSEASKTVSSNEQFFGPGTRLTVL.

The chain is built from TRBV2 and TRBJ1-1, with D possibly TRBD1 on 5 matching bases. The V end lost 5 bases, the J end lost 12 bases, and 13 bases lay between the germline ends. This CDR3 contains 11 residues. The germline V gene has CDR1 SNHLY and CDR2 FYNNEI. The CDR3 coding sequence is TGTGCCAGCAGTTTGGACACCCGACCTTTCTTT. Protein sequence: CASSLDTRPFF.